The 27 T cell receptor beta chains reported below all come from one sample, sequenced in a study of control samples from healthy donors and cancer patients. The method was immunoSEQ multiplex PCR; TCRdb's version includes in-frame clones alone and lacks a portion of them. The sample lists around 150,000 clones, over 85% occurring once. The sample comprised blood. Receptors originate from a woman aged 40 to 50 in good health.

This chain connects TRBV4-2 to TRBJ1-5; 7 nucleotides align to TRBD1. V gave up 1 base and J gave up 3 bases; unmatched junction bases: 15. The V gene's germline CDR1 is LGHNA and CDR2 YNFKEQ. This CDR3 has 19 amino acids. CDR3: CASSQARTGPEGLNQPQHF. The CDR3 region has the DNA TGTGCCAGCAGCCAAGCGAGGACAGGACCCGAAGGGCTCAATCAGCCCCAGCATTTT.

V gene TRBV27 combines with J gene TRBJ1-4; D gene ambiguous. The CDR3 loop spans 14 amino acids. Looked up from germline, CDR1 is MNHEY and CDR2 is SMNVEV (reference sequence). Trimming cost V 2 bases and J 8 bases, with 12 bases left between them. The CDR3, as DNA: TGTGCCAGCAGTTTAATCGCCAGAAACGAAAAACTGTTTTTT. Amino acids: CASSLIARNEKLFF.

This clone was seen more than once but under ten times. This chain joins TRBV11-2 and TRBJ2-5; no definite D call. Deletions cut 2 bases from V and 2 bases from J, with 15 bases between. Germline CDR1 is SGHAT and CDR2 is FQNNGV. There are 16 residues in the CDR3. The CDR3 loop reads CASSLMFGQLQETQYF. The CDR3 region has the DNA TGTGCCAGCAGCTTAATGTTCGGGCAGTTACAAGAGACCCAGTACTTC.

The J gene is TRBJ1-6, the V gene TRBV10-3; 8 bases fit TRBD1. The CDR3 loop spans 13 amino acids. The V gene's germline CDR1 is ENHRY and CDR2 SYGVKD. Losses at the gene ends were 6 bases for V and 10 bases for J; bases not matched to a gene: 5. The CDR3 protein is CAISTGGRSPLHF. For the CDR3, the DNA is TGTGCCATCAGCACAGGGGGAAGGTCACCCCTCCACTTT.

V gene TRBV10-2 combines with J gene TRBJ2-1, with unresolved D. Germline CDR1 WSHSY, CDR2 SAAADI. The CDR3 sequence is 15 residues long. V lost 9 bases and J lost 0, with 15 bases in between. CDR3 nucleotide sequence: TGCGCCAGTAGAAAATCAGATAGCTCCTACAATGAGCAGTTCTTC. This translates into CASRKSDSSYNEQFF.

For the CDR3, the DNA is TGTGCCAGCAGTCCCCGACTAGCGGGGTCCGCGGAGCAGTTCTTC. Translated, it gives CASSPRLAGSAEQFF. This chain connects TRBV6-5 to TRBJ2-1, with 11 bases lining up with TRBD2. Per germline, CDR1 MNHEY and CDR2 SVGAGI. The ends lost 5 bases at V and 10 bases at J; junction bases unmatched: 10. CDR3 length: 15 residues.

The chain recombines TRBV7-9 with TRBJ1-1; a possible D gene is TRBD1 (5 bases). CDR1 is SEHNR and CDR2 is FQNEAQ in the germline V gene (reference sequence). This CDR3 contains 13 residues. V dropped 6 bases and J dropped 6 bases, with 14 bases sitting between them. CDR3 loop: CASRTAGSSEAFF. The CDR3 bases are TGTGCCAGCAGAACAGCAGGGAGTTCTGAAGCTTTCTTT.

This chain links TRBV19 with TRBJ1-2; TRBD1 aligns across 7 bases. Germline CDR1 and CDR2: LNHDA and SQIVND (reference sequence). Trimming removed 3 bases from V and 1 base from J; junction bases left unmatched: 5. The CDR3 sequence is 15 residues long. This CDR3 reads CASSMNRGLNYGYTF. Here the CDR3 DNA reads TGTGCCAGTAGTATGAACAGGGGACTTAACTATGGCTACACCTTC.

The chain couples TRBV4-3 to TRBJ1-2; D is ambiguous. The CDR3 covers 11 residues. V was trimmed by 0 bases and J by 6 bases, leaving 2 bases between them. Germline lookup yields CDR1 LGHNA and CDR2 YSLEER. CDR3 amino acids: CASSQENGYTF. The CDR3, as DNA: TGCGCCAGCAGCCAAGAAAATGGCTACACCTTC.

V and J are TRBV3-1 (or the pseudogene TRBV3-2) and TRBJ2-7, with 9 bases lining up with TRBD1. Germline V CDR1 and CDR2: LGHDT, YNNKEL (reference sequence). With 1 base clipped from V and 2 bases from J, the junction kept 3 bases outside the gene matches. The CDR3 has 15 residues. The CDR3 sequence: CASSQATGGPYEQYF. In nucleotides, the CDR3 is TGTGCCAGCAGCCAAGCGACAGGGGGACCCTACGAGCAGTACTTC.

This chain joins TRBV4-3 and TRBJ1-6, with 9 bases lining up with TRBD1. This CDR3 region has 15 residues. The germline CDR1 and CDR2 sequences are LGHNA and YSLEER. The V segment lost 4 bases and the J segment 9 bases; nucleotides outside the gene matches: 7. In DNA, the CDR3 is TGCGCCAGCAGCCGAGAACCGGGACAGGGTTCACCCCTCCACTTT. Its translation is CASSREPGQGSPLHF.

This sequence joins TRBV7-8 and TRBJ1-5, with unresolved D. Between the trimmed V and J ends, which lost 4 bases and 5 bases, there was a span of 9 bases. Per the germline V gene, CDR1 is SGHVS and CDR2 is FQNEAQ. There are 13 residues in the CDR3. The CDR3 DNA sequence: TGTGCCAGCAGCTCCCACGGAGATCAGCCCCAGCATTTT. This codes for CASSSHGDQPQHF.

This chain links TRBV5-4 with TRBJ1-4, with D unresolved. Germline assignment: CDR1 SGHNT and CDR2 YYREEE (reference sequence). The CDR3 length is 15 residues. The V gene lost 2 bases and the J gene lost 7 bases, with 15 bases spanning the gap. The CDR3 nucleotides read TGTGCCAGCAGCTTCAAACGCGAACGGGGTGAAAAACTGTTTTTT. Its translation: CASSFKRERGEKLFF.

The chain recombines TRBV5-1 with TRBJ1-4; D remains unclear. Germline values: CDR1 SGHRS, CDR2 YFSETQ. Trimming stripped 5 bases from V and 5 bases from J, with 7 bases between. This CDR3 has 12 residues. The CDR3 nucleotides are TGCGCCAGCAGGAACGGGAATGAAAAACTGTTTTTT. It is translated as CASRNGNEKLFF.

The chain carries TRBV7-9 and TRBJ2-3; a weak D match, TRBD2 (5 bases). The CDR3 covers 12 residues. V shed 4 bases and J shed 6 bases, with 8 bases lying between them. Germline CDR1 and CDR2: SEHNR and FQNEAQ (reference sequence). CDR3 protein: CASSSTGDTQYF. Here the CDR3 DNA reads TGTGCCAGCAGCTCGACGGGGGATACGCAGTATTTT.

This rearrangement joins TRBV4-3 to TRBJ1-2; D not certain. Germline lookup yields CDR1 LGHNA and CDR2 YSLEER. The V end lost 0 bases, the J end lost 3 bases, and 11 bases lay between the germline ends. The CDR3 consists of 15 residues. CDR3 in amino acids: CASSQDVDDDYGYTF. CDR3 sequence (DNA): TGCGCCAGCAGCCAAGACGTGGACGATGACTATGGCTACACCTTC.

The chain combines TRBV6-5 with TRBJ2-7; D remains unclear. In germline, CDR1 is MNHEY, CDR2 SVGAGI. CDR3 length: 14 amino acids. V lost 0 bases, J lost 2 bases, and 8 bases lay in between. The CDR3 spells CASSYSNTAYEQYF. In DNA, the CDR3 is TGTGCCAGCAGTTACTCCAACACTGCCTACGAGCAGTACTTC.

This clone appeared a single time. The V gene is TRBV7-6, the J gene TRBJ2-7; possibly TRBD1 or TRBD2 for D (5 bases each). V gave up 4 bases and J gave up 3 bases, with 22 bases separating them. There are 17 residues in the CDR3. Germline CDR1 reads SGHVS; CDR2 reads FNYEAQ. In nucleotides, the CDR3 is TGTGCCAGCAGCTATCTCCTTACGGGGCGGACGAACTACGAGCAGTACTTC. Residues: CASSYLLTGRTNYEQYF.

A single count supports this clone. V gene TRBV7-2 combines with J gene TRBJ1-6; tentatively, D is TRBD1 (5 bases). The CDR3 spans 16 residues. Trimming cost V 5 bases and J 9 bases, with 20 bases left between them. Germline loops: CDR1 SGHTA, CDR2 FQGNSA. This chain's CDR3 is CASSPDKPGLGSPLHF. The DNA for the CDR3 is TGTGCCAGCAGCCCCGATAAACCAGGGTTGGGTTCACCCCTCCACTTT.

The V gene is TRBV30, the J gene TRBJ2-7; 11 positions match TRBD2. In germline, CDR1 is GTSNPN, CDR2 SVGIG (reference sequence). Unmatched junction bases numbered 4, after V lost 1 base and J lost 8 bases. The CDR3 has 13 residues. The CDR3 region is CAWSAGTSGQQYF. CDR3 coding DNA: TGTGCCTGGAGTGCGGGGACTAGCGGACAGCAGTACTTC.

The chain is built from TRBV7-2 and TRBJ1-4; no clear D. Trimming took 1 base from V and 8 from J, leaving 11 bases between them. Per germline, CDR1 SGHTA and CDR2 FQGNSA. The length of the CDR3 is 14 residues. The CDR3 bases are TGTGCCAGCAGCTTAGAGCATGGTCGGGAAAAACTGTTTTTT. Translated: CASSLEHGREKLFF.

This sequence joins TRBV5-1 and TRBJ1-2; D might be TRBD1 (5 bases). The CDR3 consists of 12 residues. The V end lost 0 bases, the J end lost 7 bases, and 7 bases lay between the germline ends. Germline assignment: CDR1 SGHRS and CDR2 YFSETQ. CDR3 region: CASSLERGGYTF. CDR3 DNA sequence: TGCGCCAGCAGCTTGGAAAGGGGTGGCTACACCTTC.

The table lists this clone with a count of one. The chain is built from TRBV25-1 and TRBJ1-4, with D unresolved. In germline, CDR1 is MGHDK, CDR2 SYGVNS. There are 14 residues in the CDR3. Between the trimmed V and J ends, which lost 4 bases and 0 bases, there was a span of 6 bases. CDR3 nucleotides: TGTGCCAGCAGTGTCCTCTCAACTAATGAAAAACTGTTTTTT. Translation gives CASSVLSTNEKLFF.

The V and J genes are TRBV14 and TRBJ2-2; D unclear. CDR1 is SGHDN, CDR2 FVKESK, per germline. V was shortened by 4 bases and J by 0 bases, with 12 bases between the two germline ends. The CDR3 extends over 16 amino acids. The CDR3 reads CASSLRQASNTGELFF. The DNA for the CDR3 is TGTGCCAGCAGCCTCCGGCAGGCGTCGAACACCGGGGAGCTGTTTTTT.

The CDR3 loop reads CASSLLAGRGETQYF. CDR3 sequence (DNA): TGTGCCAGCAGCTTACTGGCCGGGAGAGGGGAGACCCAGTACTTC. V is TRBV7-9 and J is TRBJ2-5; TRBD2 might be the D (6 bases). V lost 2 bases, J lost 5 bases, and 15 bases lay in between. Germline loops: CDR1 SEHNR, CDR2 FQNEAQ (reference sequence). This CDR3 has 15 residues.

This clone has just a few counts. J is TRBJ2-1 and V is TRBV2; 11 bases line up with TRBD2. CDR3 length: 16 residues. J gave up 2 bases and V 6 bases, and 6 bases lay outside the gene matches. Germline CDR1 SNHLY, CDR2 FYNNEI. CDR3 in amino acids: CASSDTSGRTYNEQFF. CDR3 nucleotides: TGTGCCAGCAGCGATACTAGCGGGAGAACCTACAATGAGCAGTTCTTC. The whole variable domain, remainder taken from reference TRBV2 and TRBJ2-1, is EPEVTQTPSHQVTQMGQEVILRCVPISNHLYFYWYRQILGQKVEFLVSFYNNEISEKSEIFDDQFSVERPDGSNFTLKIRSTKLEDSAMYFCASSDTSGRTYNEQFFGPGTRLTVL.

J is TRBJ2-5 and V is TRBV12-3 or TRBV12-4; no definite D call. CDR3 length equals 13 residues. V shed 2 bases and J shed 6 bases, with 10 bases lying between them. The CDR3 protein is CASSLPLVKTQYF. Here the CDR3 DNA reads TGTGCCAGCAGTTTACCCTTAGTGAAGACCCAGTACTTC.